Included here is one TCR beta chain sequence, with context. Trimming shortened V by 3 bases and J by 1 base, and 10 bases separated the two germline ends. CDR1 is LGHNA and CDR2 is YNFKEQ in the germline V gene. The CDR3 spans 15 residues. This record belongs to a study of blood T cell repertoires in COVID-19. Study information: Italy, Spain and the United States were the sources of the convalescent and acute COVID-19 samples.

Here immunoSEQ multiplex PCR was the method, and the copy in TCRdb shows in-frame clones only, minus some. The data show about 300,000 clones, around 90% seen once. The study recruited people aged about 18 to 90 years across approximately 23 US areas. Sequences were obtained from PBMCs or T cells enriched from blood (not recorded which). The chain has TRBV4-2 and TRBJ2-4, with D tentatively TRBD1 (5 bases). This sequence originates from a woman between 18 and 29 years old with acute COVID-19. The CDR3 DNA sequence: TGTGCCAGCAGCCAGGACATAGCCGCCAAAAACATTCAGTACTTC. Amino acid sequence: CASSQDIAAKNIQYF.